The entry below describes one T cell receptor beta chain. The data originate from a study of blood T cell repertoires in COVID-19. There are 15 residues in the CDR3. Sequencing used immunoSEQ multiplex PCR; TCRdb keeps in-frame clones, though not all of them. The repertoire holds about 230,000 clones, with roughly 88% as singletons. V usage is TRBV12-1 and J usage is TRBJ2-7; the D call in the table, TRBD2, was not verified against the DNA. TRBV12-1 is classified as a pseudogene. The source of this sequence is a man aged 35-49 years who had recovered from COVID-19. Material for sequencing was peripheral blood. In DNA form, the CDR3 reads TGTGCCAGCAGCTTGGTGACTAGCGGCCCCTACGAGCAGTACTTC. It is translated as CASSLVTSGPYEQYF.